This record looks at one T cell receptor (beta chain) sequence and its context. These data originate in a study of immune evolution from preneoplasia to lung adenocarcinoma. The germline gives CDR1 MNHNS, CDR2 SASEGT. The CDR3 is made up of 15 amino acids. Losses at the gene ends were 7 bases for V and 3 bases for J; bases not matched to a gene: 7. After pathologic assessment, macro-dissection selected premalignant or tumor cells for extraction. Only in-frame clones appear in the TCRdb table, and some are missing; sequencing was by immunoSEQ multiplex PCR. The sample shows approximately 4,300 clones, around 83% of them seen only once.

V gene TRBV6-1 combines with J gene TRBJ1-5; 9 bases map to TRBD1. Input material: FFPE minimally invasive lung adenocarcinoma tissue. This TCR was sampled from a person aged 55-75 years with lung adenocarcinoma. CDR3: CASKGGQGFNQPQHF. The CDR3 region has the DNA TGTGCCAGCAAAGGCGGACAGGGGTTCAATCAGCCCCAGCATTTT.